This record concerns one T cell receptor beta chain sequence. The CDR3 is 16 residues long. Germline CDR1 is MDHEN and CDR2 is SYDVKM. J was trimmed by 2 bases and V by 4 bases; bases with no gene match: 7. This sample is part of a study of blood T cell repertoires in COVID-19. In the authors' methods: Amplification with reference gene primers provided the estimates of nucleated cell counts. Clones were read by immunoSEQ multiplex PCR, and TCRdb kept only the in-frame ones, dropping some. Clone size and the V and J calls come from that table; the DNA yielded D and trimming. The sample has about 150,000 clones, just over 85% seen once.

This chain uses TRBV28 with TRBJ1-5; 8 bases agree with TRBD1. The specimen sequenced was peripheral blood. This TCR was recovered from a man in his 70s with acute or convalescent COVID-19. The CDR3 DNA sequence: TGTGCCAGCAGTTGGAGCGGACAGGGTGGCAATCAGCCCCAGCATTTT. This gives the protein CASSWSGQGGNQPQHF.